This record looks at one T cell receptor beta chain sequence and its context. This sample was taken from a study of blood T cell repertoires in COVID-19. Study at large: Whether acute or convalescent, the COVID-19 samples came from the United States, Italy and Spain. The analysed material was cDNA or gDNA that came from T cells, B-cell-depleted T cells, or PBMCs.

CDR1 is SNHLY, CDR2 FYNNEI, per germline. The CDR3 is 11 amino acids. Trimming removed 4 bases from V and 8 bases from J, with 8 bases in between. As processed by the authors: The authors estimated nucleated cell counts from reference gene primer amplification. The table came from immunoSEQ multiplex PCR; TCRdb's copy has only in-frame clones and leaves some out. V, J and clone size reflect that table, while D and trimming were determined from the DNA. The sample lists under 30,000 clones; about 92% were seen once. Material for sequencing was peripheral blood. This receptor was taken from a man in his fifties with active COVID-19. V is TRBV2 and J is TRBJ1-2; D remains ambiguous. The CDR3 DNA is TGTGCCAGCAGTGCTTATCAGGGCTACACCTTC. Encoded protein: CASSAYQGYTF. Drawing the rest from reference TRBV2 and TRBJ1-2, the complete variable domain is EPEVTQTPSHQVTQMGQEVILRCVPISNHLYFYWYRQILGQKVEFLVSFYNNEISEKSEIFDDQFSVERPDGSNFTLKIRSTKLEDSAMYFCASSAYQGYTFGSGTRLTVV.